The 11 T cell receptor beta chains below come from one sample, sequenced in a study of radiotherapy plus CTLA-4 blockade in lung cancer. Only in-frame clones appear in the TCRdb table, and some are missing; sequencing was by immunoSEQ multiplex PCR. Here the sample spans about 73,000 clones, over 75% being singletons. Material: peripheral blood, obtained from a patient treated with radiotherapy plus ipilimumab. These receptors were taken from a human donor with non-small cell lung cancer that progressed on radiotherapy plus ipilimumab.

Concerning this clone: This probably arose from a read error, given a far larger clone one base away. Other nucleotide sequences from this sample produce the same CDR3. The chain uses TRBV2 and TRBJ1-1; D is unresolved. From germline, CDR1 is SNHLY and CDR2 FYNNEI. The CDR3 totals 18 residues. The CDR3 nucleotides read TGTGCCAGCAGTGAAGGGGTGGCCGTAGCATTCATGAACACTGAAGCTTTCTTC. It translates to CASSEGVAVAFMNTEAFF.

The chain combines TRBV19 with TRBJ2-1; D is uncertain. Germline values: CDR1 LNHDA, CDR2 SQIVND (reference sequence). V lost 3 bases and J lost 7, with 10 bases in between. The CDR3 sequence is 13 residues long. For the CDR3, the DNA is TGTGCCAGTAGTATTTTGGCTAGAAATGAGCAGTTCTTC. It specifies CASSILARNEQFF.

The CDR3 DNA reads TGTGCCAGCAGCTTATCTCGTTTAGGCTCCGGGGAGCTGTTTTTT. This codes for CASSLSRLGSGELFF. This sequence joins TRBV7-8 and TRBJ2-2; D uncertain. This CDR3 comprises 15 residues. Trimming left V 2 bases short and J 6 bases short, with 13 bases between. Germline V gene data show CDR1 as SGHVS and CDR2 as FQNEAQ.

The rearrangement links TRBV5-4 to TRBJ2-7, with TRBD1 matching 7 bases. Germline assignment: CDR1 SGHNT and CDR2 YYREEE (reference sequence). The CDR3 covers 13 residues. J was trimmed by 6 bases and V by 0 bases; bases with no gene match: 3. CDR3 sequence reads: CASSLVGGGEQYF. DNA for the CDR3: TGTGCCAGCAGCTTGGTAGGGGGCGGCGAGCAGTACTTC.

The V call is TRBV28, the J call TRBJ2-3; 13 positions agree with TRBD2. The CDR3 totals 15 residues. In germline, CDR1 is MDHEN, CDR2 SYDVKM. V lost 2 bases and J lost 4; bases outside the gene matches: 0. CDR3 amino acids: CASSLGTSGADTQYF. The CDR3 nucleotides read TGTGCCAGCAGTTTAGGGACTAGCGGGGCAGATACGCAGTATTTT.

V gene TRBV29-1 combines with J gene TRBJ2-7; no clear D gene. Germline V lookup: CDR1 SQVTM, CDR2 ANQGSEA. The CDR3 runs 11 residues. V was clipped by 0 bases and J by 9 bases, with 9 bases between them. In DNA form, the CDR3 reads TGCAGCGTTGAAGATGTGGCAAGGCAGTACTTC. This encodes CSVEDVARQYF.

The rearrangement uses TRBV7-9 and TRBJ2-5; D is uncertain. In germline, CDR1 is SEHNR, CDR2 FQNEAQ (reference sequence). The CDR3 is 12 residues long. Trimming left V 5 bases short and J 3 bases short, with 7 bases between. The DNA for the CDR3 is TGTGCCAGCAGCAGGAATAAAGAGACCCAGTACTTC. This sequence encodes CASSRNKETQYF.

CDR3 protein: CASSKQGGDDDEQYF. Here the CDR3 DNA reads TGTGCCAGCAGCAAACAGGGCGGGGATGACGACGAGCAGTACTTC. The chain links TRBV21-1 to TRBJ2-7; the table gives TRBD2 as D, unverified against the DNA. TRBV21-1 is described as a pseudogene. There are 15 residues in the CDR3.

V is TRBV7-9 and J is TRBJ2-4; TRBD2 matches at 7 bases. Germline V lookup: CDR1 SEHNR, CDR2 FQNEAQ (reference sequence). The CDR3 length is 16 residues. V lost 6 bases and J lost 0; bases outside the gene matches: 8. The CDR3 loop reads CASSLGGLIAKNIQYF. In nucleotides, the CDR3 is TGTGCCAGCAGTCTGGGAGGGCTAATAGCCAAAAACATTCAGTACTTC.

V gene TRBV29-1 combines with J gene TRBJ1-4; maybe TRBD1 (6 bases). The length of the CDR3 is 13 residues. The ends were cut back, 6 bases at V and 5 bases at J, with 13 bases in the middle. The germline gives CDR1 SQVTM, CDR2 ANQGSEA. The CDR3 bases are TGCAGCGTCCAGGACAGAGTAAATGAAAAACTGTTTTTT. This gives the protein CSVQDRVNEKLFF.

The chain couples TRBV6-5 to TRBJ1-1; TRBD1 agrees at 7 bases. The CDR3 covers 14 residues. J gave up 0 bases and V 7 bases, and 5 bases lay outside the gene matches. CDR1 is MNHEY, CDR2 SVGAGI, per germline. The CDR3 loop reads CASTETGVNTEAFF. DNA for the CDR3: TGTGCCAGCACGGAAACAGGGGTGAACACTGAAGCTTTCTTT.